This TCR beta chain derives from a study of blood T cell repertoires in COVID-19. The assay was immunoSEQ multiplex PCR, and TCRdb's table has in-frame clones only and misses some. The sample includes about 39,000 clones, around 80% of them seen just once. This clone has a single count. The TCR originated in a man between 60 and 70 years old in a cohort sampled during active COVID-19. Sequencing was carried out using peripheral blood.

In DNA, the CDR3 is TGTGCCATACGACAGGGGGCCAGGGAAGGCTACACCTTC. It encodes CAIRQGAREGYTF. The chain carries TRBV10-3 and TRBJ1-2, with 10 bases that match TRBD1. CDR3 length: 13 amino acids. The germline V gene encodes CDR1 ENHRY and CDR2 SYGVKD. V gave up 9 bases and J gave up 8 bases; unmatched junction bases: 9.